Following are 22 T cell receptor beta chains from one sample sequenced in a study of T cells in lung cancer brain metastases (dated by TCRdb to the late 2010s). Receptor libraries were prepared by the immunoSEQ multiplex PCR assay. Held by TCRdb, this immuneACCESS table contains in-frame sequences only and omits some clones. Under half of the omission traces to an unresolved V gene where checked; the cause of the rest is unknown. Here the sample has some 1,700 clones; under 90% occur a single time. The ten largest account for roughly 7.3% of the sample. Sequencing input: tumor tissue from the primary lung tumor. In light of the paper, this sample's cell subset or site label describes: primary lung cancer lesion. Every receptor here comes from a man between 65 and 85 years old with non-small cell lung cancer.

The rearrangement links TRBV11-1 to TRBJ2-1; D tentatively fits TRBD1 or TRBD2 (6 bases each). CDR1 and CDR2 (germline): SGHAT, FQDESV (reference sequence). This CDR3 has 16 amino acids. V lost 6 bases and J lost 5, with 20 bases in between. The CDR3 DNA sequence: TGTGCCAGCAGGCAAACCGGGACCGGGGGCAACAATGAGCAGTTCTTC. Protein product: CASRQTGTGGNNEQFF. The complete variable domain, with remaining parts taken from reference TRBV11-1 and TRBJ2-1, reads EAEVAQSPRYKITEKSQAVAFWCDPISGHATLYWYRQILGQGPELLVQFQDESVVDDSQLPKDRFSAERLKGVDSTLKIQPAELGDSAMYLCASRQTGTGGNNEQFFGPGTRLTVL.

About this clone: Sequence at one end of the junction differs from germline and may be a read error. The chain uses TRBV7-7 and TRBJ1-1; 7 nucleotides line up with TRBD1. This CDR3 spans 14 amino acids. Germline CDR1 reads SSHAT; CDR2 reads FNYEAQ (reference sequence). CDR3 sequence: CASSPAGTEGAAFF. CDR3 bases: TGTGCTAGCAGCCCTGCCGGGACAGAGGGGGCAGCTTTCTTT.

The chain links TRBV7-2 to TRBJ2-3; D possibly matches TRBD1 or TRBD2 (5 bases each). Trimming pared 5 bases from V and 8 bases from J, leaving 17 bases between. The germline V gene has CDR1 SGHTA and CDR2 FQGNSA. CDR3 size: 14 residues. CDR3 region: CASSPDLLGGTQYF. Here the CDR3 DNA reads TGTGCCAGCAGCCCGGACTTGCTTGGGGGTACGCAGTATTTT.

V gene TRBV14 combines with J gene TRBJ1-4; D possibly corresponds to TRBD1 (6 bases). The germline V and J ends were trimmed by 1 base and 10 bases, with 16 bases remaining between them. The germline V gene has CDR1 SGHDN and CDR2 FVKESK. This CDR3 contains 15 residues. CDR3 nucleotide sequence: TGTGCCAGCAGCCAAGGAGAGGGGGGGACGGGAAAACTGTTTTTT. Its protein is CASSQGEGGTGKLFF.

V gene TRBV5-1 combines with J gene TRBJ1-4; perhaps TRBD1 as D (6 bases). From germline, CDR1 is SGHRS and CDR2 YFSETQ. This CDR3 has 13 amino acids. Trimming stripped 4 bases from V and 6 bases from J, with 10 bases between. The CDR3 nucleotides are TGCGCCAGCAGCATACAGGGTTATGAAAAACTGTTTTTT. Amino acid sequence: CASSIQGYEKLFF.

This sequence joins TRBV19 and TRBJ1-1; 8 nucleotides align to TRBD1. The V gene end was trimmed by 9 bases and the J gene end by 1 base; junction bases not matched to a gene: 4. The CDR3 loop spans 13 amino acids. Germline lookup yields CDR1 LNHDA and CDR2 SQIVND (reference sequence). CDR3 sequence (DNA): TGTGCCAGCAGGGGGCCGGGGAACACTGAAGCTTTCTTT. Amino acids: CASRGPGNTEAFF.

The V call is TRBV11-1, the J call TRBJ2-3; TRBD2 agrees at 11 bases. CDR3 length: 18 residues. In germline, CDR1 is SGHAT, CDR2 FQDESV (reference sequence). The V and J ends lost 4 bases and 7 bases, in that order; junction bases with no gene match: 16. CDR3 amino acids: CASSYGGVAGGPLNTQYF. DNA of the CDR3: TGTGCCAGCAGCTACGGCGGGGTAGCGGGAGGGCCGTTGAATACGCAGTATTTT. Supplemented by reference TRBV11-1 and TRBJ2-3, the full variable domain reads EAEVAQSPRYKITEKSQAVAFWCDPISGHATLYWYRQILGQGPELLVQFQDESVVDDSQLPKDRFSAERLKGVDSTLKIQPAELGDSAMYLCASSYGGVAGGPLNTQYFGPGTRLTVL.

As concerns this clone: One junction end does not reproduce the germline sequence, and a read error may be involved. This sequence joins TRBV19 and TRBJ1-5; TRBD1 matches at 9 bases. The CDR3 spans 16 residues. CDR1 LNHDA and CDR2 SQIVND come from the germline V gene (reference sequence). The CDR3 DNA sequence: TGTGCCAGTAGAGAGGGGGACAGGGACCGCAATCAGTCCCAGCATTTT. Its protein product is CASREGDRDRNQSQHF.

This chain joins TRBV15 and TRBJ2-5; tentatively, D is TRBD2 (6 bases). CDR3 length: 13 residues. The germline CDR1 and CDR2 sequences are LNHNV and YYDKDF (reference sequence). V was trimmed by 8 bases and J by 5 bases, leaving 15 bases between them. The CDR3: CATGGIAGETQYF. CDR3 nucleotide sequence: TGTGCCACCGGGGGGATAGCCGGGGAGACCCAGTACTTC.

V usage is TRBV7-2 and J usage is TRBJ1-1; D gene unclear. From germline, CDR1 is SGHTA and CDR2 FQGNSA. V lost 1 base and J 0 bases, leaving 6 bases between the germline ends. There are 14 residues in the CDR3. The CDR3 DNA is TGTGCCAGCAGCTTAGAGGGATTGAACACTGAAGCTTTCTTT. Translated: CASSLEGLNTEAFF.

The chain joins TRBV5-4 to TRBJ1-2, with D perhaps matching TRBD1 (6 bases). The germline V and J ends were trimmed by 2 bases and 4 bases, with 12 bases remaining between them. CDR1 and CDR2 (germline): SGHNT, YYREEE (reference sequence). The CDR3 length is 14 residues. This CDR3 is CASSLIGDTYGYTF. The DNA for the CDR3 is TGTGCCAGCAGCTTAATAGGGGACACCTATGGCTACACCTTC.

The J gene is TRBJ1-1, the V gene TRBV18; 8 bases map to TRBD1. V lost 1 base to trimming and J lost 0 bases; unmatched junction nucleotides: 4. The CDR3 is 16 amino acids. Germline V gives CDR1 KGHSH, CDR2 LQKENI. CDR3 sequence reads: CASSPLPGGLNTEAFF. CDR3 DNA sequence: TGTGCCAGCTCACCACTTCCAGGGGGCTTGAACACTGAAGCTTTCTTT.

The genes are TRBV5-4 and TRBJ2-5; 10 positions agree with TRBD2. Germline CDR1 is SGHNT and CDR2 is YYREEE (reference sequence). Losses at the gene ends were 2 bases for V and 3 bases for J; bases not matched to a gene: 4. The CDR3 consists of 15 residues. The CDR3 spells CASSFALAGEETQYF. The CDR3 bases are TGTGCCAGCAGCTTTGCCCTAGCGGGGGAAGAGACCCAGTACTTC.

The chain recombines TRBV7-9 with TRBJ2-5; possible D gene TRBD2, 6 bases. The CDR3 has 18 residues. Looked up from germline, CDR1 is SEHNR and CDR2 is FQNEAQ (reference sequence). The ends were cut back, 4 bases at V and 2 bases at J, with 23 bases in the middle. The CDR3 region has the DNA TGTGCCAGCAGCTCGCTCCAGTTCGGGAGAGTAGGGCAAGAGACCCAGTACTTC. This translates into CASSSLQFGRVGQETQYF.

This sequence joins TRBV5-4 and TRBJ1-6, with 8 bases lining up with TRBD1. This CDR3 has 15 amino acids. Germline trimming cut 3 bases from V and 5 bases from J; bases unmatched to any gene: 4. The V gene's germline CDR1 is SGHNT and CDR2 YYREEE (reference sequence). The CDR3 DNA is TGTGCCAGCAGCTGGTCGACAGGGGATAATTCACCCCTCCACTTT. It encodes CASSWSTGDNSPLHF.

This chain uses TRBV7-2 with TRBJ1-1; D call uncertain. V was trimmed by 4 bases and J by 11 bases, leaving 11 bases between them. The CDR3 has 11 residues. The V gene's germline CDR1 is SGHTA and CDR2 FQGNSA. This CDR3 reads CASSSERYAFF. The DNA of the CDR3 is TGTGCCAGCAGCTCAGAGCGATACGCTTTCTTT.

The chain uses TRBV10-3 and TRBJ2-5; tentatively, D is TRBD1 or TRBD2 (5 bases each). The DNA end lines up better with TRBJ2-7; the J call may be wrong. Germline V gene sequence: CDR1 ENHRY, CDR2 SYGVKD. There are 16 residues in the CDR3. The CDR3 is CAISDAGTLEYSEQYF. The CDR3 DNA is TGTGCCATCAGTGATGCCGGGACCCTGGAATATAGCGAGCAGTACTTC.

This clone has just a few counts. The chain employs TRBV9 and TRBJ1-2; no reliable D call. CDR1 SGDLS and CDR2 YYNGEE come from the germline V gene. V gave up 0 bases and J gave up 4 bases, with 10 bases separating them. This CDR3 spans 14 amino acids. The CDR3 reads CASSVGWQPYGYTF. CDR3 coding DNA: TGTGCCAGCAGCGTAGGCTGGCAGCCCTATGGCTACACCTTC.

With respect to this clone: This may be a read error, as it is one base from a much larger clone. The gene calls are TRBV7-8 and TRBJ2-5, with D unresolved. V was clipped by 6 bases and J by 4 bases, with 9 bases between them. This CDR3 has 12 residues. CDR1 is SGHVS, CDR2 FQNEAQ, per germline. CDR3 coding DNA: TGTGCCAGCAGGGGAAAGGCAGAGACCCAGTACTTC. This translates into CASRGKAETQYF.

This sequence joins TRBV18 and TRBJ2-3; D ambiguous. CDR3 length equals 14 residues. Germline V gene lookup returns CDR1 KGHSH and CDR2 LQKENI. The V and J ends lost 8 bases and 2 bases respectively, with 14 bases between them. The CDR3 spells CASAQRSLTDTQYF. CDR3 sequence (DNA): TGTGCCAGCGCGCAACGGAGCCTCACAGATACGCAGTATTTT.

The CDR3 spells CASSLGPNEKLFF. The CDR3 DNA reads TGTGCCAGCAGCTTAGGCCCGAATGAAAAACTGTTTTTT. The rearrangement uses TRBV7-6 and TRBJ1-4; no reliable D call. Germline V lookup: CDR1 SGHVS, CDR2 FNYEAQ. The CDR3 has 13 residues. Trimming stripped 1 base from V and 5 bases from J, with 5 bases between.

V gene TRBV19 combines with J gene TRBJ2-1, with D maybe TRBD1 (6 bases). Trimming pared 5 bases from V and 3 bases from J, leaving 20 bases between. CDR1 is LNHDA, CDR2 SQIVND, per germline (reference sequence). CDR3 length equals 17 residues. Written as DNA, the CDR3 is TGTGCCAGTAGTTCTTATCCAAGGGGGAATTTCTACAATGAGCAGTTCTTC. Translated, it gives CASSSYPRGNFYNEQFF.